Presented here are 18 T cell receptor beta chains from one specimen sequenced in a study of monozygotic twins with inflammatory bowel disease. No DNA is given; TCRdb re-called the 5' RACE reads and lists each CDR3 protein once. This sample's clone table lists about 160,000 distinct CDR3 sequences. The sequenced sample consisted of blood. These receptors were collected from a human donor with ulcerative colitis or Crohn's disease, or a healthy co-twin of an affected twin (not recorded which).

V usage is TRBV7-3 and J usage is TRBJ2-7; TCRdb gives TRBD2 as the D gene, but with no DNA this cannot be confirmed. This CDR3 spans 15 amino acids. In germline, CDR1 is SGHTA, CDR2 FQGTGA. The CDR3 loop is CASSPTSGRYNEQYF.

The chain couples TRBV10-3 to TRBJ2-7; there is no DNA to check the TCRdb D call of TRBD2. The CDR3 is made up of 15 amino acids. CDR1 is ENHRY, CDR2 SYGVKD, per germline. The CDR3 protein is CAIRTSGSMDHEQYF.

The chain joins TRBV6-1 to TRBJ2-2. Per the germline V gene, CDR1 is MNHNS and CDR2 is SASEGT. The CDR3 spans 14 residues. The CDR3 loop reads CASRVKVGTGELFF.

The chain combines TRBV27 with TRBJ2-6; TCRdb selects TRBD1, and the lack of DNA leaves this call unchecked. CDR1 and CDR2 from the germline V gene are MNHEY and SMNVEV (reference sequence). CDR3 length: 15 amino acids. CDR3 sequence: CASSSRGSGANVLTF.

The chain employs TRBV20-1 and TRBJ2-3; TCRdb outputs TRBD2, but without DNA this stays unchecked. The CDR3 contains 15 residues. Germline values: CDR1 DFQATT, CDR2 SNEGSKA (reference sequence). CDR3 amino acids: CSAPPNSGSGDTQYF.

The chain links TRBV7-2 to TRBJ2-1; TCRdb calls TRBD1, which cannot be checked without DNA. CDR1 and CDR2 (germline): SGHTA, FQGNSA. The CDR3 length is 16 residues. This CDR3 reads CASSLARGDSYNEQFF.

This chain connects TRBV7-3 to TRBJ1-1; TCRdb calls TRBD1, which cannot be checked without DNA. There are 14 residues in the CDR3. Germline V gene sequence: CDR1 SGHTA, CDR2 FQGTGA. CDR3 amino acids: CASSLMGRGSEAFF.

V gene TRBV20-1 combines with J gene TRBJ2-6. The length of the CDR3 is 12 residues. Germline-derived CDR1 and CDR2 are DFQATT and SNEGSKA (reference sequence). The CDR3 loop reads CSASYGANVLTF.

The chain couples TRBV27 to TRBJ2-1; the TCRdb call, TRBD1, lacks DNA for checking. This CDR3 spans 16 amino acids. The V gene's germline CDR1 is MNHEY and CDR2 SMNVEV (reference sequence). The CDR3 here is CASSYQVFGPEDEQFF.

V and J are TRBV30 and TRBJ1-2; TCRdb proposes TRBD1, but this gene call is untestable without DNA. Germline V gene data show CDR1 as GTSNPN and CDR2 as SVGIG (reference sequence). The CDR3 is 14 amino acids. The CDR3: CAWSKGQGNYGYTF.

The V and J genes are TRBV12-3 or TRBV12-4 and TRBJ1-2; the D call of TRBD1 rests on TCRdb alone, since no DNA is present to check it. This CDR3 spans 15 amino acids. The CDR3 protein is CASTPVGGAQYGYTF.

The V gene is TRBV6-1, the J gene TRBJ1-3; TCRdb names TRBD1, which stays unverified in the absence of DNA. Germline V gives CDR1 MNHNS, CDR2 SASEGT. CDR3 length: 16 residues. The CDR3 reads CASRPHGQGRGNTIYF.

CDR3: CASSSLGQSNTGELFF. The genes are TRBV7-2 and TRBJ2-2; the D call from TCRdb, TRBD1, cannot be confirmed without DNA. CDR1 is SGHTA and CDR2 is FQGNSA in the germline V gene. The CDR3 totals 16 residues.

This CDR3 is CVLEREAGGELFF. The chain joins TRBV2 to TRBJ2-2; TCRdb picks TRBD2, but there is no DNA to check that call. The CDR3 is made up of 13 amino acids. Germline values: CDR1 SNHLY, CDR2 FYNNEI.

CDR3: CATSPDEGGYTF. The rearrangement links TRBV24-1 to TRBJ1-2; no DNA is available, so the TRBD1 call from TCRdb remains unchecked. Per the germline V gene, CDR1 is KGHDR and CDR2 is SFDVKD. The length of the CDR3 is 12 residues.

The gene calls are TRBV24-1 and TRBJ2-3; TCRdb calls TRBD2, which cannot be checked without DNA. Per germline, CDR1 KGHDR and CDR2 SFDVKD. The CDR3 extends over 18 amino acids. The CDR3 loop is CATSDTLWTSSSTDTQYF.

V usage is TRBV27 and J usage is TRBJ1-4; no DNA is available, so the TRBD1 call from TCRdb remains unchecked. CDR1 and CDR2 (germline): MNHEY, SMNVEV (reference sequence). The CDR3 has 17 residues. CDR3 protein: CASASPGQYSTNEKLFF.

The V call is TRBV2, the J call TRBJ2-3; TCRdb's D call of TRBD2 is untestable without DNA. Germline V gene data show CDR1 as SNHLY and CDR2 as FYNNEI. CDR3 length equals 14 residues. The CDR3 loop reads CASSDGGNTDTQYF. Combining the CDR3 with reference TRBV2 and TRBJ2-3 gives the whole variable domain EPEVTQTPSHQVTQMGQEVILRCVPISNHLYFYWYRQILGQKVEFLVSFYNNEISEKSEIFDDQFSVERPDGSNFTLKIRSTKLEDSAMYFCASSDGGNTDTQYFGPGTRLTVL.